The source of this T cell receptor (beta chain) is a study of blood T cell repertoires in COVID-19. In the study overall: The United States, Italy and Spain provided the acute and convalescent COVID-19 samples. The cDNA or gDNA used as material had been derived from T cells, B-cell-depleted T cells, or PBMCs.

Original methodology: How many nucleated cells were present was estimated from reference gene primer amplification. Data came from immunoSEQ multiplex PCR; TCRdb stores just in-frame clones and leaves some out. The DNA was the basis for D and trimming; V, J and clone size are from that table. The sample gives about 280,000 clones, around 90% of which show up once; 2% to 2.5% is in the top ten. The ends lost 2 bases at V and 5 bases at J; junction bases unmatched: 11. This CDR3 has 17 amino acids. From germline, CDR1 is SGHVS and CDR2 FQNEAQ. This rearrangement joins TRBV7-8 to TRBJ2-3; 9 bases are a match to TRBD2. The sequencing sample was made of peripheral blood. The receptor comes from a man between 45 and 60 years old with acute or convalescent COVID-19. CDR3 sequence reads: CASSLRVAGAGRDTQYF. CDR3 nucleotides: TGTGCCAGCAGCTTAAGAGTAGCGGGGGCCGGTAGAGATACGCAGTATTTT.